The rows below give T cell receptor beta chains drawn from one sample of a study of cytomegalovirus exposure and HLA in healthy donors. Assay: immunoSEQ multiplex PCR; the TCRdb copy retains only in-frame clones and omits some. The sample lists about 130,000 clones; 74% were seen once. Sequenced sample: PBMCs. The receptor set was obtained from a man aged 35 to 55 in good health and CMV-seropositive. CDR3s include the opening cysteine and the closing phenylalanine or tryptophan. Each record gives: clone size, D gene, V gene, J gene, CDR3 protein, CDR3 DNA. D genes are given only for firm matches. Rows may omit the clone size; those that give it use once, few, many or a size class.

.	TRBD2	TRBV28	TRBJ2-7	CASSFWGTSGREGEQYF	TGTGCCAGCAGTTTCTGGGGGACTAGCGGGAGGGAGGGCGAGCAGTACTTC
.	.	TRBV5-1	TRBJ2-5	CASSLNTGAEETQYF	TGCGCCAGCAGCTTGAACACAGGAGCTGAAGAGACCCAGTACTTC
.	.	TRBV29-1	TRBJ2-3	CSALGAADTQYF	TGCAGCGCCCTAGGGGCAGCAGATACGCAGTATTTT
.	TRBD2	TRBV9	TRBJ2-5	CASSVEAGGPGETQYF	TGTGCCAGCAGCGTAGAAGCGGGAGGGCCCGGGGAGACCCAGTACTTC
.	.	TRBV5-1	TRBJ2-5	CASSLVVSETQYF	TGCGCCAGCAGCTTGGTTGTTAGCGAGACCCAGTACTTC
.	.	TRBV5-4	TRBJ1-1	CASRAGSTEAFF	TGTGCCAGCAGGGCAGGGTCCACTGAAGCTTTCTTT
once	TRBD1	TRBV18	TRBJ2-7	CASSLNRGAYEQYF	TGTGCCAGCTCACTCAACAGGGGCGCCTACGAGCAGTACTTC
few	TRBD2	TRBV27	TRBJ2-1	CASSYSGTSGRIYNEQFF	TGTGCCAGCAGCTATTCAGGGACTAGCGGGAGGATTTACAATGAGCAGTTCTTC
.	.	TRBV28	TRBJ1-2	CASSSLGGADGYTF	TGTGCCAGCAGCTCCCTGGGGGGAGCGGATGGCTACACCTTC
.	TRBD2	TRBV27	TRBJ2-2	CASSPSGRGSGELFF	TGTGCCAGCAGTCCTAGCGGGAGGGGGAGCGGGGAGCTGTTTTTT
.	.	TRBV27	TRBJ1-5	CASSFAGSQPQHF	TGTGCCAGCAGTTTCGCCGGGTCTCAGCCCCAGCATTTT
.	TRBD1	TRBV7-9	TRBJ1-2	CASSLGQAWTF	TGTGCCAGCAGCTTGGGACAGGCATGGACCTTC
.	TRBD1	TRBV5-1	TRBJ2-7	CASSFRTGGSYEQYF	TGCGCCAGCAGCTTTCGGACAGGGGGCTCCTACGAGCAGTACTTC
many	TRBD1	TRBV5-1	TRBJ1-1	CASSLVSGQVNTEAFF	TGCGCCAGCAGCTTGGTTTCGGGACAGGTAAACACTGAAGCTTTCTTT
.	TRBD1	TRBV2	TRBJ2-1	CASRPGGAYNEQFF	TGTGCCAGCCGTCCAGGGGGCGCGTACAATGAGCAGTTCTTC
.	TRBD1	TRBV5-1	TRBJ2-5	CASSLDPRDRIRETQYF	TGCGCCAGCAGCTTGGACCCTCGGGACAGGATACGCGAGACCCAGTACTTC
.	.	TRBV10-1	TRBJ1-2	CASNLSRDTYYGYTF	TGCGCCAGCAATCTCAGCCGAGACACTTACTATGGCTACACCTTC
.	.	TRBV28	TRBJ1-4	CASSFGGSGGEKLFF	TGTGCCAGCAGTTTTGGGGGCTCGGGTGGTGAAAAACTGTTTTTT
.	.	TRBV5-1	TRBJ2-7	CASSETGVPREQYF	TGCGCCAGCAGCGAGACAGGAGTTCCTAGGGAGCAGTACTTC
.	.	TRBV12-5	TRBJ2-2	CASGLGLITAELFF	TGTGCTAGTGGTTTGGGACTAATCACTGCGGAGCTGTTTTTT
.	.	TRBV18	TRBJ2-7	CASQNRDEQYF	TGTGCCAGCCAAAACAGGGACGAGCAGTACTTC
.	.	TRBV5-5	TRBJ1-3	CASSWDNSGNTIYF	TGTGCCAGCAGCTGGGACAACTCTGGAAACACCATATATTTT
.	TRBD1	TRBV27	TRBJ2-7	CASSPRDRAHYEQYF	TGTGCCAGCAGTCCAAGGGACAGGGCCCACTACGAGCAGTACTTC
.	.	TRBV27	TRBJ2-3	CASSPSVGTDTQYF	TGTGCCAGCAGTCCTAGCGTGGGCACAGATACGCAGTATTTT